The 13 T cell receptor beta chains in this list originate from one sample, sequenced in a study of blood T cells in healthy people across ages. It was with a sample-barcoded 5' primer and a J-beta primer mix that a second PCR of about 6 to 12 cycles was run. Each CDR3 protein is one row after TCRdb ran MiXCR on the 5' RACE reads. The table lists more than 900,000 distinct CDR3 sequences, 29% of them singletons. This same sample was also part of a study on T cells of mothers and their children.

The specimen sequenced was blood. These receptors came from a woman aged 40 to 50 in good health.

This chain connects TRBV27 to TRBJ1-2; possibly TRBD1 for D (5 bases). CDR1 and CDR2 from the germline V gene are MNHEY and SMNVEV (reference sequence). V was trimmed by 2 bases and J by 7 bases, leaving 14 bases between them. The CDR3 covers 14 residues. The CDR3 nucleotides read TGTGCCAGCAGTTTACAGGGCGTGGGTTTTGGCTACACCTTC. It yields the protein CASSLQGVGFGYTF.

CDR3 in amino acids: CASSLDHRPYPGAFF. CDR3 sequence (DNA): TGTGCCAGCAGCTTGGATCATCGGCCCTACCCGGGAGCTTTCTTT. The chain uses TRBV5-5 and TRBJ1-1, with unresolved D. Germline CDR1 SGHKS, CDR2 YYEKEE (reference sequence). The V end was cut by 0 bases, the J end by 10 bases, with 19 bases between. The CDR3 length is 15 residues.

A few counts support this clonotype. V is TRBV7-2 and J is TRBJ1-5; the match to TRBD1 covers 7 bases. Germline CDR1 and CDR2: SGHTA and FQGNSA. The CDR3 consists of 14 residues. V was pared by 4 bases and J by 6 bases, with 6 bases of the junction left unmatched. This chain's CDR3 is CASSSGDRAQPQHF. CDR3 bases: TGTGCCAGCAGCTCAGGAGACAGGGCTCAGCCCCAGCATTTT. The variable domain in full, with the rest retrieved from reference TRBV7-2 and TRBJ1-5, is GAGVSQSPSNKVTEKGKDVELRCDPISGHTALYWYRQSLGQGLEFLIYFQGNSAPDKSGLPSDRFSAERTGGSVSTLTIQRTQQEDSAVYLCASSSGDRAQPQHFGDGTRLSIL.

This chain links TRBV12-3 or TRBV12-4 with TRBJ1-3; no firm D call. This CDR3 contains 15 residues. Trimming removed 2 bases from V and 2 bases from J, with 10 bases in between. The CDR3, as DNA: TGTGCCAGCAGTTTACAGGCAGGCCCTGGAAACACCATATATTTT. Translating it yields CASSLQAGPGNTIYF.

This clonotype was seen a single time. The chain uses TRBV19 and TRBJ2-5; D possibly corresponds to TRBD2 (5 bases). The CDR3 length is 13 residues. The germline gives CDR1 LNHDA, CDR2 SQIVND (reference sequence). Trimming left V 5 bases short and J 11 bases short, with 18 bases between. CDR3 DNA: TGTGCCAGTAGTGCGGCGGGCCTTGGAGAGCAGTACTTC. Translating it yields CASSAAGLGEQYF.

CDR3 amino acids: CASSLPQLTPTEAFF. In DNA form, the CDR3 reads TGTGCCAGCAGCTTGCCCCAGTTGACCCCCACTGAAGCTTTCTTT. V gene TRBV5-6 combines with J gene TRBJ1-1; D is undetermined. This CDR3 comprises 15 residues. Germline CDR1 SGHDT, CDR2 YYEEEE. Deletions cut 1 base from V and 4 bases from J, with 14 bases between.

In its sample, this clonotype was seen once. For the CDR3, the DNA is TGTGCCAGCAGCATCAAGTTGACAGCGGGACAGGGATCGTCCGATCACTCCTACAATGAGCAGTACTTC. Amino acids: CASSIKLTAGQGSSDHSYNEQYF. The rearrangement joins TRBV11-1 to TRBJ2-1; TRBD1 agrees at 9 bases. The J call is in doubt because the DNA end fits TRBJ2-7 better. CDR1 is SGHAT, CDR2 FQDESV, per germline (reference sequence). The CDR3 is 23 amino acids.

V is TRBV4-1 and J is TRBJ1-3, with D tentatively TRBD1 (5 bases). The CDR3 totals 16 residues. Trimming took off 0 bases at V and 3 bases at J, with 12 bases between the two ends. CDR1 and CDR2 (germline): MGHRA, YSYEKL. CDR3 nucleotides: TGCGCCAGCAGCCAAGATCTACCAGGGAGTGGAAACACCATATATTTT. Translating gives CASSQDLPGSGNTIYF.

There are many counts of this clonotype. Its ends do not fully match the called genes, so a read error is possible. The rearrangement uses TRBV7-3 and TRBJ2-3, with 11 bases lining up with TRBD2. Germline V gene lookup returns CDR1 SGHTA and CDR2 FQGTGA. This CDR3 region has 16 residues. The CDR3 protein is CASSLLAGGSTDTQYF. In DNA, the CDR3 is TGCGCCAGCAGCCTTCTAGCGGGGGGTTCCACAGATACGCAGTATTTT.

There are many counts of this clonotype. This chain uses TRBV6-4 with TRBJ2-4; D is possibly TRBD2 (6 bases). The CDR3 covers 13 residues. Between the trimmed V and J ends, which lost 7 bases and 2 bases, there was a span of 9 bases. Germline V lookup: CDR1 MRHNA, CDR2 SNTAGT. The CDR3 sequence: CASKGGTKNIQYF. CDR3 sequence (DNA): TGTGCCAGCAAAGGCGGGACCAAAAACATTCAGTACTTC.

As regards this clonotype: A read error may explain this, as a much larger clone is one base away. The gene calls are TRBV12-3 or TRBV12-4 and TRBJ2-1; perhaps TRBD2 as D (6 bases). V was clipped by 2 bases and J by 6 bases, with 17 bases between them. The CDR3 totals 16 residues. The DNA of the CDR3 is TGTGCCAGCAGTTTAAGCGGGCGGAGGCTGGGCAATGAGCAGTTCTTC. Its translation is CASSLSGRRLGNEQFF.

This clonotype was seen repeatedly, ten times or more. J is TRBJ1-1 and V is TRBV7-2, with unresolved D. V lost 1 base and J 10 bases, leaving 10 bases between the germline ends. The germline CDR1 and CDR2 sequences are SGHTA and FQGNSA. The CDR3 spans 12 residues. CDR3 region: CASSLEVGRAFF. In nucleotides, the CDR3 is TGTGCCAGCAGCTTAGAAGTGGGTCGAGCTTTCTTT.

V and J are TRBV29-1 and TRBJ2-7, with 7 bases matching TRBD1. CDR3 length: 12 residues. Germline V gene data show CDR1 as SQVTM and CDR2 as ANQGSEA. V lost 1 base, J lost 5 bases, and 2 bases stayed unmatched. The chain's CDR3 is CSVEGDSDEQYF. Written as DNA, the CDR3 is TGCAGCGTTGAAGGGGACAGCGACGAGCAGTACTTC.